A selection of T cell receptor beta chains follows, all from one sample in a study of shared clonotypes between healthy human individuals. The assay was immunoSEQ multiplex PCR, and TCRdb's table has in-frame clones only and misses some. This sample carries roughly 600,000 clones, roughly 98% of them seen once, and the ten largest clones take 0.3%. Sample: naive CD8+ T cells sorted from blood. Source of these receptors: a man under 40 in good health. The CDR3 runs from the conserved cysteine through the conserved F or W. D genes are given only for firm matches. For some rows the clone size is stated as once, few or many, or as a class when expanded; others skip it.

CDR3aa	CDR3nt	abundance	v_gene	j_gene	d_gene
CASSYTGDTEAFF	TGCGCCAGCAGCTATACAGGGGACACTGAAGCTTTCTTT	.	TRBV5-1	TRBJ1-1	TRBD1
CASSDPGTGRYEQYF	TGCGCCAGCAGTGACCCCGGGACAGGGCGGTACGAGCAGTACTTC	.	TRBV10-2	TRBJ2-7	TRBD1
CSWGTNTEAFF	TGCAGCTGGGGAACGAACACTGAAGCTTTCTTT	.	TRBV29-1	TRBJ1-1	.
CASSLSSGNTIYF	TGTGCCAGCTCACTGAGCTCTGGAAACACCATATATTTT	.	TRBV7-8	TRBJ1-3	.
CSGADSTRHEQFF	TGCAGCGGGGCGGACAGCACAAGGCATGAGCAGTTCTTC	.	TRBV29-1	TRBJ2-1	.
CASSLVGNTEAFF	TGTGCCAGCAGCTTAGTGGGGAACACTGAAGCTTTCTTT	.	TRBV13	TRBJ1-1	.
CAWSGGQNTDTQYF	TGTGCCTGGAGTGGGGGACAGAACACAGATACGCAGTATTTT	.	TRBV30	TRBJ2-3	TRBD1
CASSGHRREGEYEQYF	TGCGCCAGCAGTGGTCATAGGCGGGAGGGCGAGTACGAGCAGTACTTC	.	TRBV10-2	TRBJ2-7	TRBD2
CSAGDNGEAFF	TGCAGCGCTGGCGACAACGGCGAAGCTTTCTTT	.	TRBV29-1	TRBJ1-1	.
CASGTAGNEQFF	TGTGCCAGCGGGACAGCAGGCAATGAGCAGTTCTTC	.	TRBV28	TRBJ2-1	TRBD1
CASSLRSGWDRDRIEQFF	TGTGCCAGCAGCCTCCGCAGTGGATGGGACCGGGATCGAATCGAGCAGTTCTTC	.	TRBV7-2	TRBJ2-1	.
CAISGTDSYNEQFF	TGTGCCATATCCGGGACAGATTCCTACAATGAGCAGTTCTTC	.	TRBV5-4	TRBJ2-1	TRBD1
CASSLTRHANTEAFF	TGTGCCAGCAGTTTAACTCGACACGCGAACACTGAAGCTTTCTTT	.	TRBV27	TRBJ1-1	.
CASVFSRRAGRGRAYEQYF	TGTGCCAGCGTTTTTTCACGCCGGGCGGGCCGGGGGAGAGCCTACGAGCAGTACTTC	.	TRBV28	TRBJ2-7	.
CASSPIGTGAPEAFF	TGTGCCAGCAGCCCGATCGGGACAGGGGCCCCTGAAGCTTTCTTT	.	TRBV13	TRBJ1-1	TRBD1
CASSQEPQYEQYF	TGCGCCAGCAGCCAAGAACCCCAGTACGAGCAGTACTTC	.	TRBV4-1	TRBJ2-7	.
CATSRDRLWEQYF	TGTGCCACCAGCAGAGATCGTTTGTGGGAGCAGTACTTC	.	TRBV15	TRBJ2-7	.
CASSWGQPYEQYF	TGCGCCAGCAGCTGGGGACAGCCCTACGAGCAGTACTTC	.	TRBV5-1	TRBJ2-7	TRBD1
CASSQEGGYEQYF	TGCGCCAGCAGCCAAGAAGGAGGCTACGAGCAGTACTTC	.	TRBV4-3	TRBJ2-7	.
CASSFARGETQYF	TGTGCCAGCAGTTTTGCCAGGGGGGAGACCCAGTACTTC	.	TRBV27	TRBJ2-5	TRBD1
CASSQDGQGWYEQYF	TGCGCCAGCAGCCAAGATGGGCAGGGGTGGTACGAGCAGTACTTC	.	TRBV4-3	TRBJ2-7	.
CASSPWTSGSEQFF	TGTGCCAGCAGCCCCTGGACTAGCGGGAGTGAGCAGTTCTTC	.	TRBV7-9	TRBJ2-1	TRBD2
CASSPPDETYNEQFF	TGTGCCAGCAGCCCCCCGGACGAAACTTACAATGAGCAGTTCTTC	.	TRBV11-2	TRBJ2-1	.
CASSLGASYQETQYF	TGTGCCAGCAGCTTAGGGGCGTCCTACCAAGAGACCCAGTACTTC	.	TRBV11-3	TRBJ2-5	.
CASSFLYQPQHF	TGTGCCAGCAGCTTCCTTTATCAGCCCCAGCATTTT	.	TRBV7-9	TRBJ1-5	.
CASSLADTLPSGRPQHF	TGTGCCAGCAGCTTAGCGGACACTCTCCCTAGCGGGCGGCCCCAGCATTTT	.	TRBV7-8	TRBJ1-5	.
CASSSRGGRLEAFF	TGTGCCAGCAGCTCCCGGGGAGGGCGGCTTGAAGCTTTCTTT	.	TRBV7-9	TRBJ1-1	.
CASSPERTSAKGTGELFF	TGTGCCAGCAGCCCCGAACGGACTAGCGCGAAGGGCACCGGGGAGCTGTTTTTT	.	TRBV27	TRBJ2-2	TRBD2
CASRSGTGGTGELFF	TGTGCCAGCAGATCCGGGACAGGGGGCACCGGGGAGCTGTTTTTT	.	TRBV7-9	TRBJ2-2	TRBD1
CASSLLGTGELFF	TGTGCCAGCAGCTTACTGGGCACCGGGGAGCTGTTTTTT	.	TRBV5-8	TRBJ2-2	.
CAGRNRGPGANVLTF	TGTGCCGGGCGGAATAGGGGCCCTGGGGCCAACGTCCTGACTTTC	.	TRBV27	TRBJ2-6	.
CASSLEASRSYEQYF	TGTGCCAGCAGCTTGGAGGCTAGTCGCTCCTACGAGCAGTACTTC	.	TRBV5-8	TRBJ2-7	.
CATGDYNEQFF	TGTGCCACAGGGGACTACAATGAGCAGTTCTTC	.	TRBV2	TRBJ2-1	.
CASSLEERRYF	TGTGCCAGCAGTTTGGAGGAGCGCAGGTACTTC	.	TRBV28	TRBJ2-7	.
CASSQGEGSHNEKLFF	TGCGCCAGCAGCCAAGGGGAGGGGAGTCATAATGAAAAACTGTTTTTT	once	TRBV4-3	TRBJ1-4	.
CASLNGAGTEAFF	TGTGCCAGCTTAAACGGGGCGGGCACTGAAGCTTTCTTT	.	TRBV10-3	TRBJ1-1	.
CASSQDGAPNGFYEQYF	TGTGCCAGCAGCCAAGATGGGGCACCCAACGGGTTTTACGAGCAGTACTTC	.	TRBV4-2	TRBJ2-7	.
CASSVETEQYYGYTF	TGTGCCAGCAGCGTAGAGACGGAACAGTACTATGGCTACACCTTC	.	TRBV9	TRBJ1-2	.
CASLPNRAGGDTQYF	TGTGCCAGCCTCCCAAACAGGGCAGGTGGAGATACGCAGTATTTT	.	TRBV7-8	TRBJ2-3	.
CASSDLTGTGVLYQETQYF	TGCGCCAGCAGTGACTTAACCGGGACAGGGGTATTGTACCAAGAGACCCAGTACTTC	.	TRBV10-2	TRBJ2-5	TRBD1
CASSLVGGRSYNEQFF	TGTGCCAGCAGCTTAGTTGGCGGGAGGTCCTACAATGAGCAGTTCTTC	.	TRBV7-9	TRBJ2-1	TRBD2
CASSQDRQGIHNEQFF	TGCGCCAGCAGCCAAGACAGGCAGGGGATTCACAATGAGCAGTTCTTC	.	TRBV4-1	TRBJ2-1	.
CASSYLNSPYEQYF	TGTGCCAGCAGCTATTTGAACAGTCCCTACGAGCAGTACTTC	.	TRBV7-9	TRBJ2-7	.
CSARAGREQYF	TGCAGTGCTAGAGCGGGTCGAGAGCAGTACTTC	.	TRBV20-1	TRBJ2-7	.
CASSSLSYGTGELFF	TGCGCCAGCAGCTCTCTGAGTTACGGCACCGGGGAGCTGTTTTTT	.	TRBV5-1	TRBJ2-2	.
CAWSVTGGRETQYF	TGTGCCTGGAGTGTAACCGGGGGTCGAGAGACCCAGTACTTC	.	TRBV30	TRBJ2-5	.
CAWSVALVGTDTQYF	TGTGCCTGGAGTGTAGCTCTAGTAGGCACAGATACGCAGTATTTT	.	TRBV30	TRBJ2-3	.
CASRSTRGVLQFF	TGTGCCAGCAGATCGACGAGAGGGGTGCTCCAGTTCTTC	.	TRBV7-9	TRBJ2-1	.
CASSAEAGVSHEQYF	TGTGCCAGCAGCGCCGAAGCGGGGGTTAGCCACGAGCAGTACTTC	once	TRBV9	TRBJ2-7	TRBD2
CASSEKVNTEAFF	TGTGCCAGCAGTGAAAAGGTGAACACTGAAGCTTTCTTT	.	TRBV2	TRBJ1-1	.
CASSEEREAQQFF	TGTGCCAGCAGCGAAGAGCGGGAGGCTCAGCAGTTCTTC	.	TRBV9	TRBJ2-1	TRBD2
CSVEDYREPEQFF	TGCAGCGTTGAAGATTACAGGGAGCCAGAGCAGTTCTTC	.	TRBV29-1	TRBJ2-1	.